This entry concerns a single TCR beta chain. Method: immunoSEQ multiplex PCR; TCRdb's copy keeps in-frame clones and lacks some. The sample has about 21,000 clones, roughly 89% seen once; the top ten hold about 0.52%. The data were taken from a study of untreated major depressive disorder. Sequenced sample: CD4+ T cells from PBMCs. The TCR was taken from a woman between 35 and 50 years old in good health.

CDR3 DNA sequence: TGTGCCAGCAGCATCGGGACATCCTATGGCTACACCTTC. Amino acids: CASSIGTSYGYTF. The rearrangement uses TRBV5-4 and TRBJ1-2, with TRBD1 as a possible D gene (6 bases). CDR1 and CDR2 (germline): SGHNT, YYREEE (reference sequence). This CDR3 comprises 13 residues. Trimming took 4 bases from V and 4 from J, leaving 11 bases between them. The whole variable domain, filled in from reference TRBV5-4 and TRBJ1-2, reads ETGVTQSPTHLIKTRGQQVTLRCSSQSGHNTVSWYQQALGQGPQFIFQYYREEENGRGNFPPRFSGLQFPNYSSELNVNALELDDSALYLCASSIGTSYGYTFGSGTRLTVV.